Sequencing of this TCR beta chain was carried out in a study of blood T cell repertoires in COVID-19. Study background: From the United States, Italy and Spain came samples of acute and convalescent COVID-19.

The Seattle patients, enrolled during active infection, were followed longitudinally. Germline V gives CDR1 SGHAT, CDR2 FQDESV (reference sequence). This CDR3 spans 16 amino acids. With V trimmed by 3 bases and J by 1 base, 9 bases remained unmatched. In the original processing: Estimated nucleated cell counts came from reference gene primer amplification. Data came from immunoSEQ multiplex PCR; TCRdb stores just in-frame clones and leaves some out. Clone size and V and J calls were adopted from that table, with D and trimming inferred from the DNA. Among under 250,000 clones listed, about 88% were seen once.

The source of this sequence is a man aged 45 to 65 with COVID-19, enrolled during active disease. Specimen: peripheral blood. This chain connects TRBV11-1 to TRBJ2-7; TRBD1 matches 7 bases. The DNA for the CDR3 is TGTGCCAGCAGCTTGGGGGAGACAGGGTGGTCCTACGAGCAGTACTTC. Translating gives CASSLGETGWSYEQYF.